The 5 T cell receptor delta chains reported below all come from one sample, sequenced in a study of gamma-delta chains in newborns, infants, children. TCRdb re-called clones from the reads using CATT. The table shows about 5,400 delta-chain clones, with around 18% occurring only once. The sequencing sample was made of blood. The origin of the receptors is a child who was a newborn, infant or young child, either healthy, febrile or measles-vaccinated (not recorded which).

The sample holds a few counts of this clone. The chain has TRDV2 and TRDJ1, with D perhaps TRDD3 (6 bases). This CDR3 has 21 amino acids. Germline CDR1 and CDR2: GEAIGNYY and EKD. V lost 0 bases, J lost 3 bases, and 31 bases lay in between. The CDR3 nucleotides are TGTGCCTGTGACACCGTCCACCAGGGGGTATGGGGGCAAACGTACGCCGATAAACTCATCTTT. This codes for CACDTVHQGVWGQTYADKLIF.

On this clone itself: Compared with germline, one end of the junction differs, possibly owing to a read error. The genes are TRDV1 and TRDJ1; D possibly corresponds to TRDD3 (5 bases). TCRdb lists no J gene, so it was determined here by aligning the DNA to germline. The CDR3 covers 20 residues. Germline V gene lookup returns CDR1 TSWWSYY and CDR2 QGS. The CDR3 loop reads CALGEQFREGSSKVTDKLIF. The CDR3, as DNA: TGTGCTCTCGGGGAACAATTCCGCGAGGGGTCCTCCAAGGTAACCGATAAACTCATCTTT.

The DNA of the CDR3 is TGTGCCTGTGACACCGGGTGGAGCGCGGGGAGAGACTGGGGGACCGGCTCCTGGGACACCCGACAGATGTTTTTC. Amino acid sequence: CACDTGWSAGRDWGTGSWDTRQMFF. The chain joins TRDV2 to TRDJ3; 9 nucleotides align to TRDD3. No J gene is reported in TCRdb; it was inferred here by comparing the DNA with germline. Germline CDR1 and CDR2: GEAIGNYY and EKD. The ends lost 0 bases at V and 0 bases at J; junction bases unmatched: 23. This CDR3 is 25 amino acids long.

This clone turned up a few times. The chain recombines TRDV2 with TRDJ3, with 10 bases fitting TRDD3. J gave up 0 bases and V 3 bases, and 7 bases lay outside the gene matches. CDR1 and CDR2 from the germline V gene are GEAIGNYY and EKD. This CDR3 spans 19 amino acids. In nucleotides, the CDR3 is TGTGCCTGTGACGTCCTGGGGGATAAGCTCTCCTGGGACACCCGACAGATGTTTTTC. Translated, it gives CACDVLGDKLSWDTRQMFF.

Sample share makes this clone medium-sized (0.01 to 0.1%). This CDR3 is also generated by other DNA sequences in the sample. As DNA, the CDR3 is TGTGCCTGTGACGCCCTACTGGGGGAAAACACCGATAAACTCATCTTT. Its protein product is CACDALLGENTDKLIF. The chain employs TRDV2 and TRDJ1; 9 positions agree with TRDD3. This CDR3 has 16 residues. Germline V gene data show CDR1 as GEAIGNYY and CDR2 as EKD. Trimming took 3 bases from V and 0 from J; bases not matched to a gene: 7.